This TCR beta chain stems from a study of long-term antiretroviral therapy in people with HIV. Investigators performed immunoSEQ version v3.0 at survey level. TCRdb keeps only in-frame clones here, not all; method: immunoSEQ multiplex PCR. The sample has tens of thousands of clones, 86% seen once. The study's findings and limits: After ART, diversity increased yet remained lower than transplant donor controls. Older ART regimens were possibly in use when the blood was collected between about 2004 and 2018.

V was trimmed by 1 base and J by 7 bases, leaving 14 bases between them. This CDR3 has 15 residues. Germline assignment: CDR1 LGHNA and CDR2 YNFKEQ. Cryopreserved PBMC, at about 0.9-11 million per sample, were present before DNA extraction. This clone has a handful of counts. Its target is unknown. The source is a woman in her twenties or thirties with HIV. The chain uses TRBV4-2 and TRBJ1-5; D not resolved. The sample here was unsorted PBMCs, taken 0.8 years after starting antiretroviral therapy. This chain's CDR3 is CASSQVSAAGQPQHF. The CDR3 DNA reads TGTGCCAGCAGCCAAGTATCGGCAGCGGGACAGCCCCAGCATTTT.